The clone carrying this T cell receptor (beta chain) was seen once. Its specificity is unknown. The entry originates in a study of graft-versus-host responses after intestinal transplantation. Whole-study context: Following induction with anti-thymocyte globulin, all recipients were given tacrolimus and steroids for two to four years. Study findings and constraints: Individuals who had graft-donor T cell macrochimerism had allografts that showed high graft-versus-host to host-versus-graft clonal ratios. Recipient marrow contained GvH clones, some of which appeared first in ileum or blood. Early post-transplant HvG declines tracked with peak circulating GvH clone levels.

Some clones are missing from TCRdb's copy, which holds only in-frame ones; the method was immunoSEQ multiplex PCR. Altogether some 140,000 clones are present, nearly 95% being singletons, with the ten largest covering about 0.2%. CDR1 and CDR2 (germline): SGHDT, YYEEEE. V lost 1 base, J lost 4 bases, and 8 bases lay in between. The CDR3 totals 13 residues. The sample was unstimulated CD4+ T cells sorted from spleen or lymph node cells, taken before intestinal transplant. The chain uses TRBV5-6 and TRBJ1-1; maybe TRBD1 (6 bases). The receptor was isolated from a human donor who received an intestinal transplant. The CDR3 DNA follows: TGTGCCAGCAGCTTGCAGGGGAGCACTGAAGCTTTCTTT. Residues: CASSLQGSTEAFF. Supplemented by reference TRBV5-6 and TRBJ1-1, the full variable domain reads DAGVTQSPTHLIKTRGQQVTLRCSPKSGHDTVSWYQQALGQGPQFIFQYYEEEERQRGNFPDRFSGHQFPNYSSELNVNALLLGDSALYLCASSLQGSTEAFFGQGTRLTVV.